Each of the 20 T cell receptor beta chains below was sequenced from the same sample in a study of control samples from healthy donors and cancer patients. Produced via immunoSEQ multiplex PCR; TCRdb's table is partial and in-frame only. Seen here are 9,500 to 15,000 clones, over 75% observed once, and the top ten hold around 3%. Sequencing was done on a sample of formalin-fixed, paraffin-embedded tissue. These receptors all come from a male donor with melanoma.

The J gene is TRBJ1-4, the V gene TRBV19; D gene ambiguous. Trimming removed 4 bases at V and 7 bases at J, with 10 bases between. Germline assignment: CDR1 LNHDA and CDR2 SQIVND (reference sequence). This CDR3 is built from 13 residues. The CDR3 reads CASSTPRTEKLFF. In DNA form, the CDR3 reads TGTGCCAGTAGTACCCCTCGGACTGAAAAACTGTTTTTT.

The chain couples TRBV29-1 to TRBJ1-2; TRBD1 matches at 7 bases. V lost 4 bases, J lost 4 bases, and 21 bases stayed unmatched. The germline gives CDR1 SQVTM, CDR2 ANQGSEA. The CDR3 covers 18 residues. This CDR3 is CSVATDRALLSPLYGYTF. Here the CDR3 DNA reads TGCAGCGTTGCTACAGACAGGGCGCTACTTTCCCCTCTCTATGGCTACACCTTC.

The V call is TRBV7-2, the J call TRBJ2-3, with 9 bases identical to TRBD2. This CDR3 region has 16 residues. CDR1 SGHTA and CDR2 FQGNSA come from the germline V gene. The J segment lost 4 bases and the V segment lost 5 bases, leaving 10 bases of the junction unmatched. This CDR3 reads CASSLVAGASPDTQYF. Written as DNA, the CDR3 is TGTGCCAGCAGCCTGGTAGCGGGAGCCTCCCCAGATACGCAGTATTTT.

The V gene is TRBV6-5, the J gene TRBJ2-3; 7 nucleotides line up with TRBD2. This CDR3 comprises 13 residues. The junction had 11 bases not matched to a gene; V was cut back by 7 bases and J by 10 bases. The V gene's germline CDR1 is MNHEY and CDR2 SVGAGI. The chain's CDR3 is CASTDSGLGSQYF. CDR3 in DNA: TGTGCCAGCACTGACTCCGGACTAGGATCGCAGTATTTT.

J is TRBJ2-6 and V is TRBV7-6; D not resolved. Trimming shortened V by 1 base and J by 0 bases, and 13 bases separated the two germline ends. This CDR3 contains 18 residues. CDR1 is SGHVS and CDR2 is FNYEAQ in the germline V gene. The CDR3 coding sequence is TGTGCCAGCAGCTTAGAGAGCAACCCCAGCTCTGGGGCCAACGTCCTGACTTTC. It yields the protein CASSLESNPSSGANVLTF.

This clone was picked up one time. This sequence joins TRBV11-2 and TRBJ2-7; 7 nucleotides line up with TRBD2. Germline-derived CDR1 and CDR2 are SGHAT and FQNNGV. The CDR3 consists of 16 residues. V was pared by 2 bases and J by 7 bases, with 14 bases of the junction left unmatched. The CDR3 loop reads CASSLLWDYPVGEQYV. The CDR3, as DNA: TGTGCCAGCAGCTTACTATGGGACTACCCAGTGGGGGAGCAGTACGTC.

The chain is built from TRBV28 and TRBJ1-1; 9 bases agree with TRBD1. The CDR3 contains 12 residues. CDR1 is MDHEN and CDR2 is SYDVKM in the germline V gene. The V gene end was trimmed by 5 bases and the J gene end by 11 bases; junction bases not matched to a gene: 6. The CDR3 spells CASSPFGQGAFF. In nucleotides, the CDR3 is TGTGCCAGCAGTCCATTTGGACAGGGGGCTTTCTTT.

This clone came up once. The chain is built from TRBV6-2 or TRBV6-3 and TRBJ2-6, with D possibly being TRBD2 (5 bases). Germline V gene data show CDR1 as MNHEY and CDR2 as SVGEGT. V lost 6 bases, J lost 1 base, and 19 bases lay in between. This CDR3 region has 18 residues. The chain's CDR3 is CASSRVRSGSSGANVLTF. The CDR3 DNA reads as TGTGCCAGCAGCCGGGTACGCAGCGGCAGTTCTGGGGCCAACGTCCTGACTTTC.

This chain joins TRBV18 and TRBJ2-7; 10 positions match TRBD1. The germline CDR1 and CDR2 sequences are KGHSH and LQKENI. V lost 0 bases, J lost 3 bases, and 2 bases stayed unmatched. The CDR3 has 15 amino acids. DNA of the CDR3: TGTGCCAGCTCACCACCCAGGACAGGGGGCTACGAGCAGTACTTC. Translation: CASSPPRTGGYEQYF.

The chain uses TRBV5-6 and TRBJ1-1, with D uncertain. Germline assignment: CDR1 SGHDT and CDR2 YYEEEE. This CDR3 spans 12 amino acids. V lost 4 bases and J lost 3, with 7 bases in between. CDR3 bases: TGTGCCAGCAGCGTCGGGTACACTGAAGCTTTCTTT. Translating gives CASSVGYTEAFF. Together with reference TRBV5-6 and TRBJ1-1, the CDR3 gives the full variable domain: DAGVTQSPTHLIKTRGQQVTLRCSPKSGHDTVSWYQQALGQGPQFIFQYYEEEERQRGNFPDRFSGHQFPNYSSELNVNALLLGDSALYLCASSVGYTEAFFGQGTRLTVV.

The chain is built from TRBV6-6 and TRBJ1-5; 7 positions agree with TRBD1. This CDR3 contains 15 residues. The J segment lost 7 bases and the V segment lost 4 bases, leaving 10 bases of the junction unmatched. Germline V CDR1 and CDR2: MNHNY, SVGAGI (reference sequence). CDR3 loop: CASSLTGRKGQPQHF. The CDR3 DNA follows: TGTGCCAGCAGTTTGACAGGGAGGAAGGGACAGCCCCAGCATTTT.

The chain joins TRBV6-6 to TRBJ2-7; TRBD1 matches at 10 bases. After removal of 6 bases from V and 6 bases from J, the junction contained 11 bases not matched to a gene. CDR3 length equals 15 residues. Germline V gives CDR1 MNHNY, CDR2 SVGAGI (reference sequence). The CDR3 DNA follows: TGTGCCAGCAGCCCACTCGGACAGGGGGTCCGCGAGCAGTACTTC. Protein: CASSPLGQGVREQYF.

The chain employs TRBV5-1 and TRBJ1-2, with D perhaps matching TRBD1 (6 bases). Per the germline V gene, CDR1 is SGHRS and CDR2 is YFSETQ. Deletions cut 4 bases from V and 4 bases from J, with 14 bases between. The CDR3 has 14 amino acids. CDR3 sequence: CASSGMGHFYGYTF. CDR3 DNA sequence: TGCGCCAGCAGCGGGATGGGACACTTCTATGGCTACACCTTC.

This chain links TRBV7-9 with TRBJ1-2; tentative D call: TRBD1 (6 bases). The CDR3 consists of 17 residues. In germline, CDR1 is SEHNR, CDR2 FQNEAQ (reference sequence). V was pared by 1 base and J by 1 base, with 16 bases between. The CDR3 sequence is CASSLGRDIIFNYGYTF. DNA for the CDR3: TGTGCCAGCAGCTTAGGCCGGGACATCATTTTTAACTATGGCTACACCTTC.

The V call is TRBV4-2, the J call TRBJ2-3; perhaps TRBD2 as D (5 bases). The CDR3 sequence is 16 residues long. The V gene lost 0 bases and the J gene lost 0 bases, with 10 bases spanning the gap. CDR1 LGHNA and CDR2 YNFKEQ come from the germline V gene. The CDR3: CASSQEDYPSTDTQYF. CDR3 nucleotides: TGTGCCAGCAGCCAAGAAGACTACCCTAGCACAGATACGCAGTATTTT.

The chain joins TRBV6-5 to TRBJ2-3; weak D call: TRBD2 (7 bases). Germline V gene lookup returns CDR1 MNHEY and CDR2 SVGAGI. V lost 6 bases and J 4 bases, leaving 14 bases between the germline ends. The CDR3 contains 14 residues. The CDR3 is CASRGGGEADTQYF. For the CDR3, the DNA is TGTGCCAGCAGGGGAGGGGGAGAGGCAGATACGCAGTATTTT.

The chain combines TRBV27 with TRBJ1-2; 10 bases line up with TRBD1. This CDR3 region has 15 residues. The germline gives CDR1 MNHEY, CDR2 SMNVEV (reference sequence). V shed 5 bases and J 4 bases; nucleotides not matched to a gene: 7. The CDR3 region is CASSPRTGGGYGYTF. The DNA for the CDR3 is TGTGCCAGCAGTCCCAGGACAGGGGGGGGCTATGGCTACACCTTC.

The chain employs TRBV3-1 (or the pseudogene TRBV3-2) and TRBJ1-6; 10 nucleotides align to TRBD1. Germline CDR1 reads LGHDT; CDR2 reads YNNKEL (reference sequence). V gave up 2 bases and J gave up 0 bases; unmatched junction bases: 10. The CDR3 consists of 20 residues. The CDR3 nucleotides read TGTGCCAGCAGCCAACCCCGACAGGGGGCAGGTGGCTCCTATAATTCACCCCTCCACTTT. Translation gives CASSQPRQGAGGSYNSPLHF.

J is TRBJ2-7 and V is TRBV27; no clear D. The CDR3 covers 14 residues. V lost 2 bases to trimming and J lost 5 bases, with 13 bases between them. Germline V gene lookup returns CDR1 MNHEY and CDR2 SMNVEV (reference sequence). The DNA for the CDR3 is TGTGCCAGCAGTTTAATCCCATGGGTTGACGAGCAGTACTTC. Translation gives CASSLIPWVDEQYF.

The rearrangement links TRBV19 to TRBJ2-2; D might be TRBD1 (6 bases). This CDR3 comprises 15 residues. The germline gives CDR1 LNHDA, CDR2 SQIVND (reference sequence). With 2 bases removed from V and 7 bases from J, the gap between germline ends came to 14 bases. The CDR3 coding sequence is TGTGCCAGTAGTATACCGGGACGAGGGGGCGGGGAGCTGTTTTTT. Its translation: CASSIPGRGGGELFF.